Following are 20 T cell receptor beta chains from one sample sequenced in a study of control samples from healthy donors and cancer patients. Sequenced by immunoSEQ multiplex PCR; TCRdb stores in-frame clones only, minus some. In the table there are about 130,000 clones, more than 80% of which are singletons. Sequenced sample: blood. All receptors come from a young man in good health.

The chain combines TRBV13 with TRBJ2-2; either TRBD1 or TRBD2 may supply D (6 bases each). Trimming pared 3 bases from V and 4 bases from J, leaving 12 bases between. Per the germline V gene, CDR1 is PRHDT and CDR2 is FYEKMQ (reference sequence). CDR3 length equals 15 residues. The CDR3 spells CASSLRGDPTGELFF. The DNA for the CDR3 is TGTGCCAGCAGCTTGAGGGGGGACCCCACCGGGGAGCTGTTTTTT.

The chain carries TRBV19 and TRBJ1-1, with D perhaps matching TRBD1 (5 bases). This CDR3 has 13 residues. Germline loops: CDR1 LNHDA, CDR2 SQIVND (reference sequence). Trimming took 6 bases from V and 3 from J, leaving 11 bases between them. The CDR3 DNA sequence: TGTGCCAGTAGGGGCCCAGGGTACACTGAAGCTTTCTTT. Amino acids: CASRGPGYTEAFF. Combining the CDR3 with reference TRBV19 and TRBJ1-1 gives the whole variable domain DGGITQSPKYLFRKEGQNVTLSCEQNLNHDAMYWYRQDPGQGLRLIYYSQIVNDFQKGDIAEGYSVSREKKESFPLTVTSAQKNPTAFYLCASRGPGYTEAFFGQGTRLTVV.

The chain links TRBV12-3 or TRBV12-4 to TRBJ2-7; 7 nucleotides line up with TRBD2. J was trimmed by 6 bases and V by 1 base; bases with no gene match: 3. The CDR3 is 13 residues long. The CDR3 sequence is CASSLVSGGEQYV. CDR3 DNA sequence: TGTGCCAGCAGTTTAGTATCGGGGGGCGAGCAGTACGTC.

The chain uses TRBV7-9 and TRBJ1-1; D ambiguous. The CDR3 contains 12 residues. The germline V and J ends were trimmed by 6 bases and 5 bases, with 10 bases remaining between them. CDR1 is SEHNR, CDR2 FQNEAQ, per germline (reference sequence). The CDR3 region has the DNA TGTGCCAGCAGTTCGGATGATACTGAAGCTTTCTTT. Its translation is CASSSDDTEAFF.

V and J are TRBV19 and TRBJ2-7; either TRBD1 or TRBD2 may supply D (6 bases each). The CDR3 is 14 amino acids. The V end lost 3 bases, the J end lost 1 base, and 10 bases lay between the germline ends. CDR1 and CDR2 from the germline V gene are LNHDA and SQIVND (reference sequence). The CDR3 sequence is CASSMGGGSYEQYF. CDR3 coding DNA: TGTGCCAGTAGTATGGGGGGCGGATCCTACGAGCAGTACTTC.

This chain uses TRBV4-3 with TRBJ1-1; D call uncertain. The CDR3 has 15 amino acids. Trimming removed 0 bases at V and 0 bases at J, with 8 bases between. CDR1 and CDR2 from the germline V gene are LGHNA and YSLEER. In DNA form, the CDR3 reads TGCGCCAGCAGCCAAGATATAGGGTTGAACACTGAAGCTTTCTTT. Amino acids: CASSQDIGLNTEAFF.

CDR3 residues: CASTTLDRDYNEQFF. DNA for the CDR3: TGTGCCAGCACCACCTTGGACAGGGACTACAATGAGCAGTTCTTC. The chain carries TRBV11-3 and TRBJ2-1, with 8 bases fitting TRBD1. The CDR3 extends over 15 amino acids. Looked up from germline, CDR1 is SGHNT and CDR2 is YENEEA. V was pared by 7 bases and J by 3 bases, with 8 bases of the junction left unmatched.

V and J are TRBV2 and TRBJ1-5; perhaps TRBD1 as D (5 bases). The V gene lost 4 bases and the J gene lost 6 bases, with 13 bases spanning the gap. This CDR3 region has 14 residues. Per the germline V gene, CDR1 is SNHLY and CDR2 is FYNNEI. This CDR3 reads CASSVGQGSQPQHF. The CDR3, as DNA: TGTGCCAGCAGTGTTGGTCAGGGCAGTCAGCCCCAGCATTTT.

This chain uses TRBV27 with TRBJ1-2, with a possible D match to TRBD1 (5 bases). The CDR3 has 13 residues. Looked up from germline, CDR1 is MNHEY and CDR2 is SMNVEV (reference sequence). The V end lost 2 bases, the J end lost 4 bases, and 8 bases lay between the germline ends. CDR3 nucleotides: TGTGCCAGCAGTTTAATGGGGGGCTATGGCTACACCTTC. Translated, it gives CASSLMGGYGYTF.

The chain joins TRBV6-6 to TRBJ2-5, with D hard to call. This CDR3 comprises 14 residues. Trimming left V 2 bases short and J 4 bases short, with 11 bases between. Germline V gives CDR1 MNHNY, CDR2 SVGAGI (reference sequence). CDR3 coding DNA: TGTGCCAGCAGTTACGGTCTAGAAGGAGAGACCCAGTACTTC. As protein: CASSYGLEGETQYF.

V and J are TRBV6-5 and TRBJ1-6; TRBD1 agrees at 7 bases. The CDR3 is 13 amino acids. Germline V gives CDR1 MNHEY, CDR2 SVGAGI. The trim removed 7 bases at V and 7 bases at J, leaving 4 bases unmatched. The CDR3 DNA reads TGTGCCAGCACGGGACAGACAAATTCACCCCTCCACTTT. Protein sequence: CASTGQTNSPLHF.

The rearrangement uses TRBV7-8 and TRBJ2-5, with a possible D match to TRBD2 (5 bases). Germline CDR1 and CDR2: SGHVS and FQNEAQ. The CDR3 covers 13 residues. V was clipped by 4 bases and J by 3 bases, with 9 bases between them. As DNA, the CDR3 is TGTGCCAGCAGCTCCCTCGGGGAAGAGACCCAGTACTTC. It encodes CASSSLGEETQYF.

The rearrangement joins TRBV2 to TRBJ1-6, with D perhaps TRBD1 (5 bases). The CDR3 contains 14 residues. Per germline, CDR1 SNHLY and CDR2 FYNNEI. The germline V and J ends were trimmed by 7 bases and 6 bases, with 13 bases remaining between them. The CDR3 sequence is CASKGERANSPLHF. The CDR3 DNA reads TGTGCCAGCAAAGGGGAACGAGCTAATTCACCCCTCCACTTT.

The chain recombines TRBV10-2 with TRBJ2-3, with D unclear. CDR1 and CDR2 (germline): WSHSY, SAAADI. The CDR3 consists of 15 residues. V was cut by 2 bases and J by 0 bases, with 9 bases left in between. Here the CDR3 reads CASSEGGYSTDTQYF. CDR3 sequence (DNA): TGCGCCAGCAGTGAGGGTGGATATAGCACAGATACGCAGTATTTT.

This clone is a singleton in its sample. The chain employs TRBV4-1 and TRBJ2-1, with TRBD2 matching 10 bases. CDR1 and CDR2 (germline): MGHRA, YSYEKL. Losses at the gene ends were 4 bases for V and 4 bases for J; bases not matched to a gene: 4. The CDR3 sequence is 15 residues long. The CDR3 here is CASSPPAGGYNEQFF. The CDR3, as DNA: TGCGCCAGCAGCCCCCCAGCGGGAGGGTACAATGAGCAGTTCTTC.

The rearrangement joins TRBV7-9 to TRBJ2-1; 15 nucleotides align to TRBD2. CDR3 size: 14 residues. The V gene's germline CDR1 is SEHNR and CDR2 FQNEAQ (reference sequence). V trimming: 6 bases; J trimming: 10 bases; junction bases outside the gene matches: 4. The CDR3 loop reads CASSRTSGGAEQFF. CDR3 in DNA: TGTGCCAGCAGTCGGACTAGCGGGGGGGCGGAGCAGTTCTTC.

This clone was seen a handful of times. The rearrangement links TRBV6-6 to TRBJ2-3; D remains ambiguous. Germline V gene data show CDR1 as MNHNY and CDR2 as SVGAGI (reference sequence). This CDR3 contains 14 residues. The V gene lost 5 bases and the J gene lost 6 bases, with 15 bases spanning the gap. This chain's CDR3 is CASSPDLGGDTQYF. CDR3 DNA: TGTGCCAGCAGTCCTGACCTCGGTGGGGATACGCAGTATTTT.

The rearrangement links TRBV5-4 to TRBJ2-7, with D possibly TRBD2 on 5 matching bases. Per the germline V gene, CDR1 is SGHNT and CDR2 is YYREEE (reference sequence). The V and J ends lost 0 bases and 1 base respectively, with 14 bases between them. The CDR3 is 16 amino acids. The CDR3 loop reads CASSLASSGISYEQYF. CDR3 sequence (DNA): TGTGCCAGCAGCTTGGCGTCCTCGGGAATATCCTACGAGCAGTACTTC.

The J gene is TRBJ2-1, the V gene TRBV2, with a tentative D call TRBD2 (6 bases). Between the trimmed V and J ends, which lost 0 bases and 7 bases, there was a span of 13 bases. The length of the CDR3 is 15 residues. CDR1 SNHLY and CDR2 FYNNEI come from the germline V gene. The CDR3: CASSEAPPRGNEQFF. The CDR3 DNA sequence: TGTGCCAGCAGTGAAGCCCCCCCCCGGGGGAATGAGCAGTTCTTC.

The gene calls are TRBV4-1 and TRBJ1-6, with TRBD1 as a possible D gene (5 bases). Trimming took off 1 base at V and 7 bases at J, with 17 bases between the two ends. The CDR3 is 17 residues long. Germline CDR1 is MGHRA and CDR2 is YSYEKL. The CDR3 protein is CASSQGLGDQRNSPLHF. The CDR3 DNA follows: TGCGCCAGCAGCCAAGGTTTAGGGGATCAGAGAAATTCACCCCTCCACTTT.